The following is a TCR beta chain sequence with its context. The PCR had 60 Vbeta and 13 Jbeta primers. The assay was immunoSEQ multiplex PCR, and TCRdb's table has in-frame clones only and misses some. The repertoire holds more than 130,000 clones, with around 76% as singletons. These data come from a study of cytomegalovirus exposure and HLA in healthy donors. The sequence was obtained from a male donor in good health and CMV-seronegative. What was sequenced was PBMCs.

This CDR3 reads CASSTPYPGWNTEAFF. The CDR3 nucleotides are TGTGCCAGCAGCACTCCCTACCCAGGATGGAACACTGAAGCTTTCTTT. J is TRBJ1-1 and V is TRBV9; D is uncertain. Trimming took off 4 bases at V and 1 base at J, with 17 bases between the two ends. The CDR3 consists of 16 residues. Germline loops: CDR1 SGDLS, CDR2 YYNGEE. Supplemented by reference TRBV9 and TRBJ1-1, the full variable domain reads DSGVTQTPKHLITATGQRVTLRCSPRSGDLSVYWYQQSLDQGLQFLIQYYNGEERAKGNILERFSAQQFPDLHSELNLSSLELGDSALYFCASSTPYPGWNTEAFFGQGTRLTVV.